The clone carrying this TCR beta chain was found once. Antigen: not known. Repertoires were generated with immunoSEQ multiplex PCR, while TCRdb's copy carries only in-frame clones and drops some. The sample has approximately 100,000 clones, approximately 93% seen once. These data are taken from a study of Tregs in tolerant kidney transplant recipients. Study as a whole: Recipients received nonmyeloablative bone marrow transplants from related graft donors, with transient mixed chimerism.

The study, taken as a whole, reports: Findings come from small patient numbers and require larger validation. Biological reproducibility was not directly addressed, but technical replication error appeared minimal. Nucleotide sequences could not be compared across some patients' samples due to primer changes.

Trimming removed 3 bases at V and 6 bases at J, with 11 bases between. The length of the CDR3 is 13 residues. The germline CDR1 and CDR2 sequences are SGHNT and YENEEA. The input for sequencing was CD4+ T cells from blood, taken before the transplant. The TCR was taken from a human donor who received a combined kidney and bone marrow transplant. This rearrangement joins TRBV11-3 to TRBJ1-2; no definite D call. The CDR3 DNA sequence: TGTGCCAGCAGCTTTTCCGGTTTGGATGGCTACACCTTC. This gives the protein CASSFSGLDGYTF.